The 30 T cell receptor beta chains listed next were all sequenced from one sample in a study of T cells expressing NK-cell markers. TCRdb derives one entry per CDR3 protein from the 5' RACE reads, leaving out DNA. Here the sample table reports some 110,000 distinct CDR3 sequences. Sequenced sample: blood T cells: a sorted CD56 or NKG2C T cell subset, CD4+ or CD8+ T cells, or bulk PBMC T cells (not recorded which). These receptors all stem from a woman aged 18-70 years in good health.

V gene TRBV28 combines with J gene TRBJ2-3; TCRdb indicates TRBD1, and absent DNA this call remains unverified. The length of the CDR3 is 14 residues. Germline V gene data show CDR1 as MDHEN and CDR2 as SYDVKM. CDR3 in amino acids: CASSPRQGEDTQYF.

This chain joins TRBV7-9 and TRBJ1-2; the TRBD1 assignment by TCRdb is unverifiable without DNA. This CDR3 is built from 13 residues. Germline CDR1 is SEHNR and CDR2 is FQNEAQ (reference sequence). CDR3 residues: CASRTGGNYGYTF.

V usage is TRBV4-3 and J usage is TRBJ2-7; the D call from TCRdb, TRBD1, cannot be confirmed without DNA. The CDR3 is made up of 16 amino acids. Germline CDR1 is LGHNA and CDR2 is YSLEER. The CDR3 reads CASSQDGTGETYEQYF.

The V call is TRBV5-1, the J call TRBJ2-2. Per the germline V gene, CDR1 is SGHRS and CDR2 is YFSETQ. The CDR3 contains 14 residues. CDR3 loop: CASSWSANTGELFF. Full variable domain (missing parts from reference TRBV5-1 and TRBJ2-2): KAGVTQTPRYLIKTRGQQVTLSCSPISGHRSVSWYQQTPGQGLQFLFEYFSETQRNKGNFPGRFSGRQFSNSRSEMNVSTLELGDSALYLCASSWSANTGELFFGEGSRLTVL.

CDR3 sequence: CSVETSRSYNEQFF. The chain combines TRBV29-1 with TRBJ2-1. CDR1 SQVTM and CDR2 ANQGSEA come from the germline V gene. The CDR3 consists of 14 residues.

The CDR3 is CASTADGHSNQPQHF. V usage is TRBV19 and J usage is TRBJ1-5. The CDR3 is 15 residues long. Per the germline V gene, CDR1 is LNHDA and CDR2 is SQIVND (reference sequence).

The CDR3 here is CASSWGADTQYF. V is TRBV19 and J is TRBJ2-3; with no DNA, the TCRdb D assignment of TRBD1 cannot be verified. CDR3 length equals 12 residues. Germline CDR1 LNHDA, CDR2 SQIVND (reference sequence).

This chain connects TRBV27 to TRBJ2-2; TCRdb outputs TRBD2, but without DNA this stays unchecked. Germline-derived CDR1 and CDR2 are MNHEY and SMNVEV (reference sequence). The CDR3 spans 16 residues. The CDR3 protein is CASRGWTSENTGELFF.

This chain joins TRBV11-2 and TRBJ2-3; the TCRdb call, TRBD2, lacks DNA for checking. The V gene's germline CDR1 is SGHAT and CDR2 FQNNGV. The CDR3 runs 20 residues. This CDR3 is CASSLPSTGEIYSSTDTQYF. The entire variable domain, with the rest obtained from reference TRBV11-2 and TRBJ2-3, is as follows: EAGVAQSPRYKIIEKRQSVAFWCNPISGHATLYWYQQILGQGPKLLIQFQNNGVVDDSQLPKDRFSAERLKGVDSTLKIQPAKLEDSAVYLCASSLPSTGEIYSSTDTQYFGPGTRLTVL.

The rearrangement uses TRBV29-1 and TRBJ2-5; TCRdb names TRBD2, which stays unverified in the absence of DNA. The CDR3 has 14 residues. Germline assignment: CDR1 SQVTM and CDR2 ANQGSEA. The CDR3 is CSVEKGDYRQTQYF.

V gene TRBV20-1 combines with J gene TRBJ2-3; TCRdb's D gene call, TRBD2, goes unchecked for lack of DNA. This CDR3 spans 14 amino acids. Germline loops: CDR1 DFQATT, CDR2 SNEGSKA (reference sequence). CDR3 in amino acids: CSASTAGVIDTQYF.

V is TRBV7-8 and J is TRBJ1-1; the TCRdb D gene call, TRBD1, has no DNA to confirm it. Germline loops: CDR1 SGHVS, CDR2 FQNEAQ. The CDR3 contains 14 residues. The CDR3 is CASSLLQGNTEAFF.

The chain carries TRBV6-2 or TRBV6-3 and TRBJ2-7; TCRdb's D call of TRBD1 is untestable without DNA. Germline values: CDR1 MNHEY, CDR2 SVGEGT. This CDR3 has 15 amino acids. CDR3: CASTRAPDTSYEQYF.

This chain uses TRBV4-3 with TRBJ2-3; there is no DNA to check the TCRdb D call of TRBD2. The germline gives CDR1 LGHNA, CDR2 YSLEER. The CDR3 loop spans 16 amino acids. This CDR3 is CASSQDREGPRDTQYF.

The chain recombines TRBV30 with TRBJ1-1. The CDR3 spans 13 residues. Looked up from germline, CDR1 is GTSNPN and CDR2 is SVGIG (reference sequence). CDR3 residues: CAWSGDGYTEAFF. The whole variable domain, filled in from reference TRBV30 and TRBJ1-1, reads SQTIHQWPATLVQPVGSPLSLECTVEGTSNPNLYWYRQAAGRGLQLLFYSVGIGQISSEVPQNLSASRPQDRQFILSSKKLLLSDSGFYLCAWSGDGYTEAFFGQGTRLTVV.

V and J are TRBV19 and TRBJ2-1; absent DNA, TCRdb's TRBD1 call cannot be checked. Germline V lookup: CDR1 LNHDA, CDR2 SQIVND (reference sequence). There are 15 residues in the CDR3. CDR3 region: CASSIDNRGYNEQFF.

J is TRBJ2-1 and V is TRBV10-3. Germline lookup yields CDR1 ENHRY and CDR2 SYGVKD. The CDR3 spans 12 residues. The CDR3 spells CAISESVVEQFF.

The CDR3 protein is CASSREGTSASTDTQYF. The chain joins TRBV4-1 to TRBJ2-3; TCRdb's D gene call, TRBD2, goes unchecked for lack of DNA. In germline, CDR1 is MGHRA, CDR2 YSYEKL. This CDR3 is built from 17 residues.

The chain has TRBV20-1 and TRBJ2-1; there is no DNA to check the TCRdb D call of TRBD2. The CDR3 runs 14 residues. Germline V gene sequence: CDR1 DFQATT, CDR2 SNEGSKA (reference sequence). CDR3: CSARDSGDVGEQFF.

This chain uses TRBV28 with TRBJ1-4; as DNA is missing, the TRBD1 call by TCRdb cannot be tested. Per germline, CDR1 MDHEN and CDR2 SYDVKM. The CDR3 sequence is 14 residues long. The CDR3 sequence: CASSLQGGTEKLFF. Together with reference TRBV28 and TRBJ1-4, the CDR3 gives the full variable domain: DVKVTQSSRYLVKRTGEKVFLECVQDMDHENMFWYRQDPGLGLRLIYFSYDVKMKEKGDIPEGYSVSREKKERFSLILESASTNQTSMYLCASSLQGGTEKLFFGSGTQLSVL.

V usage is TRBV4-3 and J usage is TRBJ1-5. Germline lookup yields CDR1 LGHNA and CDR2 YSLEER. There are 15 residues in the CDR3. CDR3 in amino acids: CASSQDAKGNQPQHF.

This chain joins TRBV5-6 and TRBJ2-3; there is no DNA to check the TCRdb D call of TRBD1. Germline assignment: CDR1 SGHDT and CDR2 YYEEEE. The CDR3 runs 17 residues. CDR3 in amino acids: CASSHPRTVGLTDTQYF.

V is TRBV7-2 and J is TRBJ1-1; lacking DNA, the TRBD1 call made by TCRdb goes unchecked. Germline V lookup: CDR1 SGHTA, CDR2 FQGNSA. The CDR3 consists of 15 residues. CDR3: CASSSDRGAFTEAFF.

V usage is TRBV7-3 and J usage is TRBJ2-1; the D call from TCRdb, TRBD2, cannot be confirmed without DNA. Per the germline V gene, CDR1 is SGHTA and CDR2 is FQGTGA. The CDR3 covers 15 residues. CDR3: CASSFVRGDYNEQFF.

The chain couples TRBV7-3 to TRBJ2-1; without DNA, the TCRdb call of TRBD2 cannot be checked. Germline V gives CDR1 SGHTA, CDR2 FQGTGA. This CDR3 contains 16 residues. The CDR3 sequence: CASSHIGTNGYNEQFF.

This chain connects TRBV20-1 to TRBJ2-3. Germline CDR1 and CDR2: DFQATT and SNEGSKA (reference sequence). The CDR3 consists of 11 residues. The CDR3 region is CSARLGDTQYF.

V gene TRBV27 combines with J gene TRBJ2-7; TCRdb's D gene call, TRBD1, goes unchecked for lack of DNA. This CDR3 has 12 residues. Germline V gene lookup returns CDR1 MNHEY and CDR2 SMNVEV (reference sequence). The CDR3 reads CASRKTGGEQYF.

This chain connects TRBV13 to TRBJ1-1; TCRdb designates TRBD1, a call that cannot be tested without DNA. CDR3 length: 15 residues. The germline V gene encodes CDR1 PRHDT and CDR2 FYEKMQ (reference sequence). This CDR3 reads CASSLDRAGDTEAFF.

The chain recombines TRBV6-5 with TRBJ1-6. The CDR3 has 14 amino acids. Germline CDR1 is MNHEY and CDR2 is SVGAGI. The CDR3 reads CASSYWDKNSPLHF.

The chain uses TRBV5-4 and TRBJ2-1. There are 12 residues in the CDR3. Germline V gene data show CDR1 as SGHNT and CDR2 as YYREEE (reference sequence). The CDR3 loop reads CASSDPTDEQFF.